Sequencing of this T cell receptor (beta chain) was carried out in a study of cytomegalovirus exposure and HLA in healthy donors. In the study overall: It was reported in a later analysis that the same platform had been used for the roughly 110 validation repertoires as for the roughly 670 first-cohort repertoires. Study-wide results and limits: In vitro experiments confirmed that three CMV-associated chains were specific for CMV antigens. The study labeled 150 to 200 TCR beta chains cytomegalovirus-associated. The tendency of first-cohort TCR clusters to co-occur in the 90 to 150 validation repertoires was the finding of a later analysis.

Losses at the gene ends were 4 bases for V and 1 base for J; bases not matched to a gene: 8. Germline V gives CDR1 SGHTA, CDR2 FQGNSA. The CDR3 has 18 amino acids. Details on this clone: Its antigen is not identified.

This table comes from immunoSEQ multiplex PCR, and its TCRdb copy is limited to in-frame clones, with some not included. The data contain under 130,000 clones, about 88% of them singletons. The clonotype originates from a woman younger than 30 in good health and CMV-seropositive. Material: PBMCs. This chain uses TRBV7-2 with TRBJ2-3; 13 bases line up with TRBD2. The CDR3 DNA reads as TGTGCCAGCAGCTATGGACTAGCGGGGGCTTCTGGCACAGATACGCAGTATTTT. Translating gives CASSYGLAGASGTDTQYF.